The clone carrying this T cell receptor (beta chain) appeared a single time. No antigen is known for it. The source of the sample is a study of cytomegalovirus exposure and HLA in healthy donors. V lost 5 bases and J 0 bases, leaving 13 bases between the germline ends. The CDR3 is 15 amino acids. Germline CDR1 and CDR2: PRHDT and FYEKMQ (reference sequence). Whole-study findings and limits: A later analysis reportedly found that, within productive TCRs, an Asian-associated ancestry cluster had fewer N-insertions than the mean observed across the roughly 670 donors.

PCR employed 60 Vbeta and 13 Jbeta primers. Per the original data handling: Roughly 12 million shared chains were among approximately 87 million unique TCR beta chains counted in a later analysis. Some clones are missing from TCRdb's copy, which holds only in-frame ones; the method was immunoSEQ multiplex PCR. V and J calls and clone size follow that table, whereas D and trimming were derived from the DNA. The sample yields 200,000 to 250,000 clones, about 83% seen once. Source material: PBMCs. The TCR sequence derives from a girl under 18 in good health and CMV-seronegative. The chain employs TRBV13 and TRBJ1-1; tentatively, D is TRBD1 (5 bases). CDR3 sequence: CASSPPLGVNTEAFF. The DNA of the CDR3 is TGTGCCAGCAGCCCCCCGTTAGGGGTGAACACTGAAGCTTTCTTT. The complete variable domain, with remaining parts taken from reference TRBV13 and TRBJ1-1, reads AAGVIQSPRHLIKEKRETATLKCYPIPRHDTVYWYQQGPGQDPQFLISFYEKMQSDKGSIPDRFSAQQFSDYHSELNMSSLELGDSALYFCASSPPLGVNTEAFFGQGTRLTVV.